This T cell receptor beta chain was identified in a study of blood T cells in healthy people across ages. The authors ran a second PCR of 7 to 11 cycles using a sample-barcoded 5' primer and a J-beta primer mix. TCRdb reprocessed the 5' RACE reads with MiXCR, giving one entry per CDR3 protein. The sample has 700,000 to 950,000 distinct CDR3 sequences, roughly 64% seen once. This CDR3 contains 15 residues. The V end was cut by 4 bases, the J end by 3 bases, with 14 bases between. CDR1 SGHRS and CDR2 YFSETQ come from the germline V gene. The chain recombines TRBV5-1 with TRBJ2-1; the D is unclear. Sequencing was performed on blood. This sequence was found in a man under 40 in good health. The DNA of the CDR3 is TGCGCCAGCAGCCCCGAGCAGACCCGCTACAATGAGCAGTTCTTC. Translated: CASSPEQTRYNEQFF.